This T cell receptor (beta chain) was obtained from a study of cytomegalovirus exposure and HLA in healthy donors. Donors had nominal health at sampling but likely had unrecorded immune exposures. Study observations and caveats: It was reported in a later analysis that an Asian-associated ancestry cluster showed fewer N-insertions than the 666-donor mean. For most TCR sequences rarity was the rule, although some public TCRs occurred in many donors.

Amplification used 60 Vbeta primers and 13 Jbeta primers. Sequenced by immunoSEQ multiplex PCR; TCRdb stores in-frame clones only, minus some. The sample consists of approximately 180,000 clones, around 90% of them appearing once. As to this clone: What it binds is not known.

The CDR3 covers 13 residues. The germline V gene encodes CDR1 SGHTA and CDR2 FQGNSA. The ends were cut back, 2 bases at V and 3 bases at J, with 8 bases in the middle. The clonotype comes from a woman younger than 35 in good health and CMV-seronegative. The rearrangement joins TRBV7-2 to TRBJ2-7, with a tentative D call TRBD2 (5 bases). Material for sequencing was PBMCs. CDR3 loop: CASSLNRDYEQYF. CDR3 in DNA: TGTGCCAGCAGCTTAAACCGGGACTACGAGCAGTACTTC.